The 22 T cell receptor beta chains presented below share a single source sample, sequenced in a study of T cell responses to AZD1222 COVID-19 vaccine. Method: immunoSEQ multiplex PCR; TCRdb's copy keeps in-frame clones and lacks some. The table has 120,000 to 150,000 clones, approximately 90% seen once. The source material was peripheral blood, sampled on day 0 of MenACWY control vaccination. These receptors originate from an adult in good health.

The gene calls are TRBV30 and TRBJ2-7; D unclear. V was shortened by 0 bases and J by 3 bases, with 3 bases between the two germline ends. CDR1 is GTSNPN and CDR2 is SVGIG in the germline V gene (reference sequence). The CDR3 length is 11 residues. CDR3 protein: CAWSVDYEQYF. The CDR3 DNA follows: TGTGCCTGGAGTGTTGACTACGAGCAGTACTTC.

The CDR3 DNA sequence: TGTGCCAGCAGCCAACAGATACCAGGCACCGGGGAGCTGTTTTTT. This gives the protein CASSQQIPGTGELFF. The chain joins TRBV14 to TRBJ2-2; D is undetermined. Germline CDR1 and CDR2: SGHDN and FVKESK. Between the trimmed V and J ends, which lost 2 bases and 4 bases, there was a span of 11 bases. The length of the CDR3 is 15 residues.

The chain couples TRBV9 to TRBJ2-7; weak D call: TRBD1 (6 bases). V was clipped by 4 bases and J by 5 bases, with 16 bases between them. The CDR3 length is 14 residues. Germline CDR1 SGDLS, CDR2 YYNGEE. CDR3 sequence reads: CASSQGDTPDEQYF. The CDR3 coding sequence is TGTGCCAGCAGCCAAGGGGACACCCCCGACGAGCAGTACTTC.

This chain's CDR3 is CASSTWDGTTNEKLFF. The CDR3 DNA follows: TGTGCCAGCAGCACCTGGGACGGGACAACTAATGAAAAACTGTTTTTT. The gene calls are TRBV5-5 and TRBJ1-4, with D perhaps matching TRBD1 (5 bases). CDR3 length: 16 amino acids. V lost 4 bases, J lost 0 bases, and 13 bases lay in between. Germline CDR1 SGHKS, CDR2 YYEKEE (reference sequence).

This chain uses TRBV5-1 with TRBJ2-3, with 8 positions matching TRBD1. Germline CDR1 reads SGHRS; CDR2 reads YFSETQ. V was clipped by 2 bases and J by 2 bases; unmatched bases: 4. The CDR3 consists of 15 residues. The DNA of the CDR3 is TGCGCCAGCAGCTTAACAGGGGGTACCACAGATACGCAGTATTTT. It encodes CASSLTGGTTDTQYF.

The V and J genes are TRBV30 and TRBJ1-2; the D gene is possibly TRBD1 (6 bases). Trimming took 2 bases from V and 4 from J, leaving 11 bases between them. This CDR3 is 13 amino acids long. The germline V gene has CDR1 GTSNPN and CDR2 SVGIG (reference sequence). CDR3 in DNA: TGTGCCTGGAGTAGGGGGACAATCTATGGCTACACCTTC. Protein sequence: CAWSRGTIYGYTF.

The chain uses TRBV4-1 and TRBJ1-1; no definite D call. This CDR3 is built from 13 residues. Germline CDR1 is MGHRA and CDR2 is YSYEKL. Trimming cost V 5 bases and J 1 base, with 8 bases left between them. CDR3 in DNA: TGCGCCAGCAGCATTCGGACGAACACTGAAGCTTTCTTT. This translates into CASSIRTNTEAFF.

This rearrangement joins TRBV5-4 to TRBJ2-3; 12 bases are a match to TRBD2. Per germline, CDR1 SGHNT and CDR2 YYREEE (reference sequence). The CDR3 loop spans 16 amino acids. After removal of 0 bases from V and 5 bases from J, the junction contained 4 bases not matched to a gene. CDR3 coding DNA: TGTGCCAGCAGCTTGGGAACTAGCGGGGGGCGAGATACGCAGTATTTT. Translating gives CASSLGTSGGRDTQYF. Looking up the rest from reference TRBV5-4 and TRBJ2-3 gives the full variable domain: ETGVTQSPTHLIKTRGQQVTLRCSSQSGHNTVSWYQQALGQGPQFIFQYYREEENGRGNFPPRFSGLQFPNYSSELNVNALELDDSALYLCASSLGTSGGRDTQYFGPGTRLTVL.

V is TRBV19 and J is TRBJ1-3; D not resolved. The CDR3 runs 16 residues. The germline V gene encodes CDR1 LNHDA and CDR2 SQIVND (reference sequence). The V and J ends lost 3 bases and 2 bases respectively, with 14 bases between them. The CDR3 DNA is TGTGCCAGTAGTATTGTCGGAGGGTCTACTGGAAACACCATATATTTT. Translation: CASSIVGGSTGNTIYF.

The chain recombines TRBV29-1 with TRBJ2-7, with D tentatively TRBD1 (5 bases). Trimming removed 7 bases from V and 0 bases from J, with 13 bases in between. Germline V gives CDR1 SQVTM, CDR2 ANQGSEA. The CDR3 sequence is 13 residues long. CDR3 nucleotides: TGCAGCGCCCGGACACTCAGCTCCTACGAGCAGTACTTC. Its protein product is CSARTLSSYEQYF.

This clone was detected once. V usage is TRBV11-2 and J usage is TRBJ2-3; TRBD2 is a possible D gene (7 bases). The CDR3 consists of 13 residues. Germline CDR1 is SGHAT and CDR2 is FQNNGV. With 3 bases removed from V and 7 bases from J, the gap between germline ends came to 11 bases. The CDR3 reads CASSLGGLYTQYF. DNA of the CDR3: TGTGCCAGCAGCTTGGGGGGGCTCTATACGCAGTATTTT.

This chain links TRBV5-1 with TRBJ1-1; D is undetermined. The CDR3 runs 15 residues. Germline V gene lookup returns CDR1 SGHRS and CDR2 YFSETQ. V lost 4 bases to trimming and J lost 0 bases, with 13 bases between them. The CDR3 region has the DNA TGCGCCAGCAGCCCGGAGACACGCATGAACACTGAAGCTTTCTTT. Translation: CASSPETRMNTEAFF.

This clone came up once. This chain joins TRBV27 and TRBJ2-7; D may be TRBD2 (6 bases). Germline V CDR1 and CDR2: MNHEY, SMNVEV (reference sequence). The CDR3 totals 14 residues. With 3 bases removed from V and 5 bases from J, the gap between germline ends came to 14 bases. CDR3 nucleotide sequence: TGTGCCAGCAGTTTGCCGGGAGTGTCTCACGAGCAGTACTTC. This codes for CASSLPGVSHEQYF.

The chain has TRBV5-1 and TRBJ2-3; no clear D. CDR3 length: 14 amino acids. Trimming took off 3 bases at V and 6 bases at J, with 14 bases between the two ends. Germline V CDR1 and CDR2: SGHRS, YFSETQ. Here the CDR3 reads CASSSTGDSDTQYF. The CDR3 DNA reads as TGCGCCAGCAGCTCGACTGGGGATTCCGATACGCAGTATTTT.

The chain recombines TRBV28 with TRBJ2-7; D might be TRBD2 (5 bases). This CDR3 is 14 amino acids long. The V end was cut by 3 bases, the J end by 2 bases, with 11 bases between. Germline CDR1 reads MDHEN; CDR2 reads SYDVKM. The CDR3: CASSFTGITYEQYF. As DNA, the CDR3 is TGTGCCAGCAGTTTTACGGGGATAACCTACGAGCAGTACTTC.

This clone has a handful of counts. Other DNA variants within this sample encode the same CDR3. The chain combines TRBV7-9 with TRBJ2-7, with D possibly TRBD1 on 5 matching bases. CDR1 and CDR2 (germline): SEHNR, FQNEAQ (reference sequence). The CDR3 spans 11 residues. V lost 5 bases, J lost 6 bases, and 8 bases lay in between. The CDR3 reads CASSLGREQYF. The CDR3 DNA is TGTGCCAGCAGCCTGGGGCGCGAGCAGTACTTC.

This chain joins TRBV4-2 and TRBJ2-2, with D possibly being TRBD1 (6 bases). V lost 0 bases to trimming and J lost 5 bases, with 10 bases between them. The CDR3 spans 15 residues. Germline lookup yields CDR1 LGHNA and CDR2 YNFKEQ. The CDR3 region has the DNA TGTGCCAGCAGCCAAGAACAGGGTATGACCGGGGAGCTGTTTTTT. Encoded protein: CASSQEQGMTGELFF.

CDR3 loop: CASSTSVLAGVYEQFF. The CDR3 DNA reads TGTGCCAGCAGCACCTCGGTTCTAGCGGGAGTGTATGAGCAGTTCTTC. The J gene is TRBJ2-1, the V gene TRBV4-2; 10 bases match TRBD2. Trimming at V came to 5 bases and at J to 8 bases, leaving 12 bases not matched to a gene. This CDR3 comprises 16 residues. Germline values: CDR1 LGHNA, CDR2 YNFKEQ.

V is TRBV12-3 or TRBV12-4 and J is TRBJ2-7; the match to TRBD2 covers 7 bases. CDR3 size: 11 residues. Losses at the gene ends were 4 bases for V and 9 bases for J; bases not matched to a gene: 3. The CDR3 is CASSSSGLQYF. The DNA for the CDR3 is TGTGCCAGCAGTTCTAGCGGTTTGCAGTACTTC.

The V call is TRBV7-9, the J call TRBJ1-4; a weak D match, TRBD1 (5 bases). This CDR3 region has 14 residues. The V end was cut by 8 bases, the J end by 8 bases, with 18 bases between. Germline lookup yields CDR1 SEHNR and CDR2 FQNEAQ (reference sequence). CDR3 sequence reads: CASSGMGGNEKLFF. For the CDR3, the DNA is TGTGCCAGCTCCGGAATGGGGGGTAACGAAAAACTGTTTTTT.

This chain connects TRBV3-1 (or the pseudogene TRBV3-2) to TRBJ1-5; possibly TRBD1 for D (5 bases). This CDR3 has 14 residues. Trimming shortened V by 7 bases and J by 7 bases, and 17 bases separated the two germline ends. CDR1 and CDR2 from the germline V gene are LGHDT and YNNKEL (reference sequence). CDR3 region: CASITTPSGQPQHF. CDR3 nucleotide sequence: TGTGCCAGCATCACTACACCCTCAGGGCAGCCCCAGCATTTT.

The chain combines TRBV5-1 with TRBJ2-1; TRBD1 aligns across 7 bases. Losses at the gene ends were 0 bases for V and 7 bases for J; bases not matched to a gene: 7. Germline loops: CDR1 SGHRS, CDR2 YFSETQ. The CDR3 is made up of 15 amino acids. CDR3 in DNA: TGCGCCAGCAGCTTGGATGGGGACAGAATTAATGAGCAGTTCTTC. Translation: CASSLDGDRINEQFF.